The 2 T cell receptor beta chains presented below share a single source sample, sequenced in a study of beta chain features in type 1 diabetes (dated by TCRdb to the late 2010s). Library preparation used the immunoSEQ multiplex PCR assay. The entire isolated RNA was reverse transcribed using the High Capacity cDNA Reverse Transcription Kit, and thus expressed TCRB transcripts were sequenced. The source is immuneACCESS, and TCRdb retained only in-frame sequences with V and J called. Part of the clones is not carried over; for the studies checked, unresolved V genes explain less than half of this, and the remainder is unexplained. This sample has under 950,000 clones in its table, and roughly a sixth of those were observed once. The biggest ten clones account for 0.02% to 0.025% of the sample. Material for sequencing was naive CD4+ T cells from blood. The sample's cell subset or site, from its label and the paper: true naive CD4+ T cells. These receptors all come from a woman in her late teens or twenties in good health.

On this clone itself: Additional DNA sequences in this sample encode the identical CDR3. V and J are TRBV18 and TRBJ2-1; D call uncertain. The germline CDR1 and CDR2 sequences are KGHSH and LQKENI. The V and J ends lost 1 base and 7 bases respectively, with 2 bases between them. The CDR3 contains 11 residues. The CDR3 bases are TGTGCCAGCTCACCACTTAATGAGCAGTTCTTC. Translation: CASSPLNEQFF.

There are a few counts of this clone. The genes are TRBV18 and TRBJ2-1, with D maybe TRBD1 (6 bases). Per germline, CDR1 KGHSH and CDR2 LQKENI. V was cut by 3 bases and J by 3 bases, with 12 bases left in between. The CDR3 sequence is 15 residues long. Here the CDR3 DNA reads TGTGCCAGCTCACCGAACAGGGCTGGCTACAATGAGCAGTTCTTC. This codes for CASSPNRAGYNEQFF.